Listed below are T cell receptor beta chains from one sample, sequenced in a study of vaccination effects on CD4 cells after COVID-19. These TCRs' antigens remain unknown. The data were produced by immunoSEQ multiplex PCR, yet TCRdb's version contains in-frame clones alone and is incomplete. The sample includes about 38,000 clones, more than 60% seen only once; the top ten take under 25%. Sequenced material: CD4+ T cells from PBMCs cultured with SARS-CoV-2 spike peptides, taken before COVID-19 vaccination. These receptors originate from a human donor who received a COVID-19 vaccine. CDR3s include the opening cysteine and the closing phenylalanine or tryptophan. Fields, in order: clone size, V gene, J gene, D gene, CDR3 protein, CDR3 DNA. A D gene is named only where the DNA matches it firmly. Clone size appears in some rows only: once, few, many, or a class for an expanded clone.

clone_size: .; v_call: TRBV3-1/TRBV3-2; j_call: TRBJ1-1; d_call: .; cdr3_aa: CASSQGPKNTEAFF; cdr3_nt: TGTGCCAGCAGCCAAGGACCCAAGAACACTGAAGCTTTCTTT
clone_size: .; v_call: TRBV24-1; j_call: TRBJ2-7; d_call: .; cdr3_aa: CATSDFGVANSYEQYF; cdr3_nt: TGTGCCACCAGTGATTTCGGCGTAGCAAACTCCTACGAGCAGTACTTC
clone_size: .; v_call: TRBV6-5; j_call: TRBJ1-5; d_call: .; cdr3_aa: CASRGGPLNQPQHF; cdr3_nt: TGTGCCAGCAGGGGTGGGCCCTTGAATCAGCCCCAGCATTTT
clone_size: once; v_call: TRBV15; j_call: TRBJ2-1; d_call: TRBD2; cdr3_aa: CATSRVLAGGGEQFF; cdr3_nt: TGTGCCACCAGCAGAGTTCTAGCGGGGGGGGGCGAGCAGTTCTTC
clone_size: .; v_call: TRBV24-1; j_call: TRBJ2-1; d_call: .; cdr3_aa: CATSDPRRRGKDEQFF; cdr3_nt: TGTGCCACCAGTGACCCAAGGAGGAGGGGCAAGGATGAGCAGTTCTTC
clone_size: .; v_call: TRBV6-4; j_call: TRBJ2-2; d_call: TRBD2; cdr3_aa: CASSDSGGNTGELFF; cdr3_nt: TGTGCCAGCAGTGACAGCGGGGGGAACACCGGGGAGCTGTTTTTT
clone_size: .; v_call: TRBV19; j_call: TRBJ1-1; d_call: .; cdr3_aa: CASSIDPRGPNTEAFF; cdr3_nt: TGTGCCAGTAGTATAGATCCCCGTGGGCCGAACACTGAAGCTTTCTTT
clone_size: .; v_call: TRBV4-2; j_call: TRBJ2-7; d_call: .; cdr3_aa: CASSQNFGGPSDEQYF; cdr3_nt: TGTGCCAGCAGCCAAAATTTCGGAGGCCCCTCGGACGAGCAGTACTTC
clone_size: .; v_call: TRBV9; j_call: TRBJ2-7; d_call: TRBD1; cdr3_aa: CASSPGTGLIHEQYF; cdr3_nt: TGTGCCAGCAGCCCAGGGACAGGGCTCATCCACGAGCAGTACTTC
clone_size: once; v_call: TRBV5-1; j_call: TRBJ2-1; d_call: TRBD2; cdr3_aa: CASSLFGGGDYNEQFF; cdr3_nt: TGCGCCAGCAGCTTGTTTGGCGGGGGGGATTACAATGAGCAGTTCTTC
clone_size: few; v_call: TRBV6-2/TRBV6-3; j_call: TRBJ1-5; d_call: .; cdr3_aa: CASSWPGRSNQPQHF; cdr3_nt: TGTGCCAGCAGCTGGCCGGGACGGTCAAATCAGCCCCAGCATTTT
clone_size: once; v_call: TRBV20-1; j_call: TRBJ1-2; d_call: TRBD1; cdr3_aa: CSASGQGASGGYTF; cdr3_nt: TGCAGTGCCAGTGGGCAGGGGGCCTCTGGTGGCTACACCTTC
clone_size: .; v_call: TRBV7-2; j_call: TRBJ2-3; d_call: .; cdr3_aa: CASRGPATLGTDTQYF; cdr3_nt: TGTGCCAGCAGAGGGCCCGCCACCCTCGGGACAGATACGCAGTATTTT
clone_size: .; v_call: TRBV6-5; j_call: TRBJ1-3; d_call: .; cdr3_aa: CASRPGRTSGNTIYF; cdr3_nt: TGTGCCAGCAGACCCGGCAGGACCTCTGGAAACACCATATATTTT
clone_size: .; v_call: TRBV7-9; j_call: TRBJ2-3; d_call: .; cdr3_aa: CASSLYGYLEDTQYF; cdr3_nt: TGTGCCAGCAGCTTATATGGCTATCTGGAAGATACGCAGTATTTT
clone_size: .; v_call: TRBV3-1/TRBV3-2; j_call: TRBJ1-4; d_call: TRBD1; cdr3_aa: CASREAGTGINQKLFF; cdr3_nt: TGTGCCAGCAGAGAGGCCGGGACAGGGATTAATCAAAAACTGTTTTTT
clone_size: .; v_call: TRBV6-5; j_call: TRBJ2-7; d_call: .; cdr3_aa: CASSDSASNSYEQYF; cdr3_nt: TGTGCCAGCAGCGACAGCGCCTCCAATTCCTACGAGCAGTACTTC
clone_size: .; v_call: TRBV7-8; j_call: TRBJ2-5; d_call: .; cdr3_aa: CASSLGRIRQETQYF; cdr3_nt: TGTGCCAGCAGCTTAGGGAGGATCCGCCAAGAGACCCAGTACTTC
clone_size: .; v_call: TRBV2; j_call: TRBJ2-1; d_call: TRBD2; cdr3_aa: CASSDGRGGLYNEQFF; cdr3_nt: TGTGCCAGCAGTGATGGGCGGGGGGGCCTCTACAATGAGCAGTTCTTC
clone_size: .; v_call: TRBV7-8; j_call: TRBJ1-3; d_call: .; cdr3_aa: CASSLGPGSGNTIYF; cdr3_nt: TGTGCCAGCAGCTTAGGCCCGGGGTCCGGAAACACCATATATTTT
clone_size: .; v_call: TRBV10-3; j_call: TRBJ1-1; d_call: .; cdr3_aa: CATARGETEAFF; cdr3_nt: TGTGCCACCGCGAGGGGAGAAACTGAAGCTTTCTTT
clone_size: .; v_call: TRBV19; j_call: TRBJ1-2; d_call: .; cdr3_aa: CASSLQGNYYYGYTF; cdr3_nt: TGTGCCAGTAGTCTGCAGGGGAACTACTACTATGGCTACACCTTC
clone_size: .; v_call: TRBV3-1/TRBV3-2; j_call: TRBJ2-1; d_call: .; cdr3_aa: CASRPPGNGEQFF; cdr3_nt: TGTGCCAGCAGGCCGCCGGGTAACGGTGAGCAGTTCTTC
clone_size: .; v_call: TRBV2; j_call: TRBJ1-4; d_call: TRBD1; cdr3_aa: CASRRDRVEEKLFF; cdr3_nt: TGTGCCAGCAGGCGGGACAGGGTGGAAGAAAAACTGTTTTTT
clone_size: .; v_call: TRBV12-3/TRBV12-4; j_call: TRBJ2-2; d_call: .; cdr3_aa: CASSLFEAGELFF; cdr3_nt: TGTGCCAGCAGTTTATTCGAGGCCGGGGAGCTGTTTTTT
clone_size: .; v_call: TRBV7-9; j_call: TRBJ2-2; d_call: .; cdr3_aa: CASSLAGLPGELFF; cdr3_nt: TGTGCCAGCAGCTTAGCAGGGCTCCCCGGGGAGCTGTTTTTT
clone_size: once; v_call: TRBV3-1/TRBV3-2; j_call: TRBJ1-2; d_call: TRBD1; cdr3_aa: CASSQRGTGQGGGGYTF; cdr3_nt: TGTGCCAGCAGCCAAAGAGGAACGGGACAGGGGGGTGGAGGCTACACCTTC
clone_size: once; v_call: TRBV29-1; j_call: TRBJ1-2; d_call: .; cdr3_aa: CSVSESGNPIYGYTF; cdr3_nt: TGCAGCGTGAGTGAGTCAGGAAACCCCATCTATGGCTACACCTTC
clone_size: .; v_call: TRBV7-9; j_call: TRBJ1-1; d_call: .; cdr3_aa: CASSWWNTEAFF; cdr3_nt: TGTGCCAGCAGCTGGTGGAACACTGAAGCTTTCTTT
clone_size: .; v_call: TRBV7-2; j_call: TRBJ1-3; d_call: .; cdr3_aa: CASSPQIKWGIEAGNTIYF; cdr3_nt: TGTGCCAGCAGCCCACAAATCAAATGGGGGATAGAGGCTGGAAACACCATATATTTT
clone_size: .; v_call: TRBV27; j_call: TRBJ2-3; d_call: .; cdr3_aa: CASSSTLLKGETDTQYF; cdr3_nt: TGTGCCAGCAGTTCAACCCTACTGAAGGGGGAGACAGATACGCAGTATTTT
clone_size: .; v_call: TRBV7-2; j_call: TRBJ2-7; d_call: .; cdr3_aa: CASSLVSGGEQYF; cdr3_nt: TGTGCCAGCAGCTTAGTATCCGGGGGCGAGCAGTACTTC
clone_size: .; v_call: TRBV2; j_call: TRBJ1-2; d_call: .; cdr3_aa: CASSDRGTGYGYTF; cdr3_nt: TGTGCCAGCAGTGATAGGGGGACGGGCTATGGCTACACCTTC
clone_size: .; v_call: TRBV4-2; j_call: TRBJ2-2; d_call: TRBD2; cdr3_aa: CASSQGTSGGTGELFF; cdr3_nt: TGTGCCAGCAGCCAAGGGACTAGCGGCGGAACCGGGGAGCTGTTTTTT
clone_size: .; v_call: TRBV11-3; j_call: TRBJ1-1; d_call: .; cdr3_aa: CASSYQGNTEAFF; cdr3_nt: TGTGCCAGCAGCTATCAGGGGAACACTGAAGCTTTCTTT
clone_size: .; v_call: TRBV11-2; j_call: TRBJ1-5; d_call: .; cdr3_aa: CASSLDRGQPQHF; cdr3_nt: TGTGCCAGCAGCTTGGATCGGGGACAGCCCCAGCATTTT
clone_size: .; v_call: TRBV3-1/TRBV3-2; j_call: TRBJ1-4; d_call: .; cdr3_aa: CASSQLGRDEKLFF; cdr3_nt: TGTGCCAGCAGCCAACTCGGCAGGGACGAAAAACTGTTTTTT
clone_size: .; v_call: TRBV6-5; j_call: TRBJ1-1; d_call: .; cdr3_aa: CASSYRPGANTEAFF; cdr3_nt: TGTGCCAGCAGTTACCGCCCGGGGGCGAACACTGAAGCTTTCTTT
clone_size: .; v_call: TRBV18; j_call: TRBJ1-5; d_call: TRBD1; cdr3_aa: CASAGQDNQPQHF; cdr3_nt: TGTGCCAGCGCGGGACAGGACAATCAGCCCCAGCATTTT
clone_size: .; v_call: TRBV12-3/TRBV12-4; j_call: TRBJ1-4; d_call: .; cdr3_aa: CASTGSAAEKLFF; cdr3_nt: TGTGCCAGCACAGGAAGCGCTGCTGAAAAACTGTTTTTT
clone_size: .; v_call: TRBV28; j_call: TRBJ2-7; d_call: .; cdr3_aa: CASSLEGPYEQYF; cdr3_nt: TGTGCCAGCAGTTTAGAGGGTCCCTACGAGCAGTACTTC
clone_size: few; v_call: TRBV28; j_call: TRBJ2-7; d_call: .; cdr3_aa: CASSLGLNEQYF; cdr3_nt: TGTGCCAGCAGTCTCGGCTTAAACGAGCAGTACTTC